The present T cell receptor beta chain was sequenced within a study of blood T cell repertoires in COVID-19. Study context: PBMCs, B-cell-depleted T cells, or T cells provided the cDNA or gDNA that made up the material.

The CDR3 is 13 amino acids. V was pared by 5 bases and J by 5 bases, with 3 bases of the junction left unmatched. In germline, CDR1 is SGHTA, CDR2 FQGNSA. In the study's own analysis: Amplification with reference gene primers provided the estimates of nucleated cell counts. Some clones are missing from TCRdb's copy, which holds only in-frame ones; the method was immunoSEQ multiplex PCR. V and J calls and clone size are those listed in that table; D and trimming were worked out from the DNA. The sample has 200,000 to 250,000 clones; approximately 90% are singletons. Participants' reported clinical history set cohort assignment. Recovery among Cohort 3 donors was established by two negative PCRs, clearance, or symptom resolution.

Sequencing input: PBMCs or T cells enriched from blood (not recorded which). The chain employs TRBV7-2 and TRBJ1-5; 7 bases line up with TRBD1. This clonotype was obtained from a woman in her thirties who had recovered from COVID-19. DNA of the CDR3: TGTGCCAGCAGCCAAGGACAGGATCAGCCCCAGCATTTT. Residues: CASSQGQDQPQHF.